The next 3 T cell receptor beta chains were all read from a single sample in a study of T cells in Graves' hyperthyroidism and ophthalmopathy. The CDR3 regions of TCR beta were amplified from RNA transcripts. HTBI primers drove first-round RT-PCR of the TCR CDR3. TCRdb processed the multiplex PCR reads anew with MiXCR; each CDR3 protein has one entry. This table holds about 530,000 distinct CDR3 sequences, under 20% found once. Sequencing was carried out using blood. Every receptor here comes from a woman aged 18-29 years with Graves' ophthalmopathy.

Many counts were recorded for this clonotype. This chain joins TRBV27 and TRBJ2-5; the D call may be TRBD1 or TRBD2 (5 bases each). The germline V gene has CDR1 MNHEY and CDR2 SMNVEV (reference sequence). V shed 3 bases and J shed 5 bases, with 16 bases lying between them. This CDR3 contains 15 residues. The CDR3 coding sequence is TGTGCCAGCAGTTTCGGGACGGCGCCCGGGGAGACCCAGTACTTC. Amino acid sequence: CASSFGTAPGETQYF.

The rearrangement links TRBV7-6 to TRBJ2-1; TRBD2 matches at 11 bases. After removal of 3 bases from V and 7 bases from J, the junction contained 8 bases not matched to a gene. Germline V gene data show CDR1 as SGHVS and CDR2 as FNYEAQ. The CDR3 covers 16 residues. CDR3 protein: CASSFPLAGVGNEQFF. For the CDR3, the DNA is TGTGCCAGCAGCTTCCCACTAGCGGGAGTGGGTAATGAGCAGTTCTTC.

This clonotype was recorded a few times. The chain uses TRBV28 and TRBJ2-5; 12 positions match TRBD2. The CDR3 extends over 16 amino acids. V shed 2 bases, J shed 5 bases, and the junction held 6 bases outside the gene matches. CDR1 and CDR2 (germline): MDHEN, SYDVKM. CDR3 coding DNA: TGTGCCAGCAGTTTAAGACTAGCGGGAGTAAACGAGACCCAGTACTTC. Encoded protein: CASSLRLAGVNETQYF. Together with reference TRBV28 and TRBJ2-5, the CDR3 gives the full variable domain: DVKVTQSSRYLVKRTGEKVFLECVQDMDHENMFWYRQDPGLGLRLIYFSYDVKMKEKGDIPEGYSVSREKKERFSLILESASTNQTSMYLCASSLRLAGVNETQYFGPGTRLLVL.